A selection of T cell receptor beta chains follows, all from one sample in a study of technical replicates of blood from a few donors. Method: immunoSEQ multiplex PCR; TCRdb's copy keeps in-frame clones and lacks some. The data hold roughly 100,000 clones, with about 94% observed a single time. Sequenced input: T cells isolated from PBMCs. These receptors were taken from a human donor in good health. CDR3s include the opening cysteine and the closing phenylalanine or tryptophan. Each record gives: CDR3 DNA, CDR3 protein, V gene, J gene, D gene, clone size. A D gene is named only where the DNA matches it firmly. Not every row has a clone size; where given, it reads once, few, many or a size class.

CDR3 DNA: TGTGCCAGCAGTTTAGGCGGGGGGGGGCCCGGGGAGCTGTTTTTT; CDR3 protein: CASSLGGGGPGELFF; V gene: TRBV27; J gene: TRBJ2-2; D gene: TRBD2; clone size: NA
CDR3 DNA: TGTGCCTGGGGGGGAGGCAAACTCATATCTGGAAACACCATATATTTT; CDR3 protein: CAWGGGKLISGNTIYF; V gene: TRBV30; J gene: TRBJ1-3; D gene: NA; clone size: NA
CDR3 DNA: TGCGCCAGCAGCAGCCCGGGGTGGGACAGGAGTTACGAGCAGTACTTC; CDR3 protein: CASSSPGWDRSYEQYF; V gene: TRBV5-1; J gene: TRBJ2-7; D gene: TRBD1; clone size: NA
CDR3 DNA: TGTGCCAGCAGCTTAGCGCATATGAACACTGAAGCTTTCTTT; CDR3 protein: CASSLAHMNTEAFF; V gene: TRBV7-3; J gene: TRBJ1-1; D gene: NA; clone size: NA
CDR3 DNA: TGTGCCAGCAGTCCATACCCGGGTTTCGGCCAGCCCCAGCATTTT; CDR3 protein: CASSPYPGFGQPQHF; V gene: TRBV6-1; J gene: TRBJ1-5; D gene: NA; clone size: few
CDR3 DNA: TGTGCCAGCAGCGTAGTTTCCTGGACAGGGGCTCACGAGCAGTACTTC; CDR3 protein: CASSVVSWTGAHEQYF; V gene: TRBV9; J gene: TRBJ2-7; D gene: TRBD1; clone size: NA
CDR3 DNA: TGCGCCAGCAAACTTGAAGAGAGCTCCTACAATGAGCAGTTCTTC; CDR3 protein: CASKLEESSYNEQFF; V gene: TRBV5-1; J gene: TRBJ2-1; D gene: NA; clone size: few
CDR3 DNA: TGTGCCAGCAGCCCCCAACTCGAGCGGGAGGTATATGAGCAGTTCTTC; CDR3 protein: CASSPQLEREVYEQFF; V gene: TRBV4-2; J gene: TRBJ2-1; D gene: TRBD2; clone size: NA
CDR3 DNA: TGTGCCAGTAGTATGGGACAGTACAATGAGCAGTTCTTC; CDR3 protein: CASSMGQYNEQFF; V gene: TRBV19; J gene: TRBJ2-1; D gene: TRBD1; clone size: NA
CDR3 DNA: TGCGCCAGCAGCCCTAGCAGGGACAGAGGGCAGATCAGTAACACCATATATTTT; CDR3 protein: CASSPSRDRGQISNTIYF; V gene: TRBV4-1; J gene: TRBJ1-3; D gene: TRBD1; clone size: NA
CDR3 DNA: TGTGCCAGCAGTTCGCAAGGGACACGGAACACCGGGGAGCTGTTTTTT; CDR3 protein: CASSSQGTRNTGELFF; V gene: TRBV6-5; J gene: TRBJ2-2; D gene: NA; clone size: NA
CDR3 DNA: TGTGCCTGGGCCGGGACAGGGGGCGGCTACACCTTC; CDR3 protein: CAWAGTGGGYTF; V gene: TRBV30; J gene: TRBJ1-2; D gene: TRBD1; clone size: NA
CDR3 DNA: TGTGCCAGCAGCTCATACAGGGGCAGGGAATTGACCCAGTACTTC; CDR3 protein: CASSSYRGRELTQYF; V gene: TRBV7-8; J gene: TRBJ2-5; D gene: TRBD1; clone size: NA
CDR3 DNA: TGTGCCAGCAGTTTACTAACCGGACAGGGGGGCTTTTATAGCAATCAGCCCCAGCATTTT; CDR3 protein: CASSLLTGQGGFYSNQPQHF; V gene: TRBV27; J gene: TRBJ1-5; D gene: TRBD1; clone size: NA